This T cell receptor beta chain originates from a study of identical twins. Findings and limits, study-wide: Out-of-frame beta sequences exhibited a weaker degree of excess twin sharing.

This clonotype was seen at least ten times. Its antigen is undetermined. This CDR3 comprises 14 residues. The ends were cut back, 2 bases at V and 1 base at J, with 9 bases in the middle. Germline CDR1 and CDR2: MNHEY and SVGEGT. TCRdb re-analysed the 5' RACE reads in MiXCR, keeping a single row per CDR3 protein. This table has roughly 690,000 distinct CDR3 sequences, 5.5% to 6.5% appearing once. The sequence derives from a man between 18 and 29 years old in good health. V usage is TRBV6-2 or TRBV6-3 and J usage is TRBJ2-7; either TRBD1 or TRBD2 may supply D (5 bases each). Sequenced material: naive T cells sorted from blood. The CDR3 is CASSYRGRSYEQYF. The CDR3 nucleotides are TGTGCCAGCAGTTACCGGGGCAGATCCTACGAGCAGTACTTC.